The 27 T cell receptor beta chains listed next were all sequenced from one sample in a study of Graves' ophthalmopathy and Graves' hyperthyroidism. RNA transcripts were the source from which TCR beta CDR3 regions were amplified. An opening RT-PCR round employed HTBI primers and preceded a second-round multiplex PCR. Via MiXCR, TCRdb re-called the multiplex PCR reads, giving one row per CDR3 protein. The table records about 420,000 distinct CDR3 sequences, around 21% of them present only once. Sequencing was done on a sample of peripheral blood. These receptors were taken from a woman aged 18-29 years with stable Graves' hyperthyroidism.

This clonotype was seen at least ten times. The gene calls are TRBV19 and TRBJ2-7; 11 bases fit TRBD2. Germline values: CDR1 LNHDA, CDR2 SQIVND (reference sequence). The junction had 4 bases not matched to a gene; V was cut back by 3 bases and J by 3 bases. This CDR3 spans 15 amino acids. The CDR3 nucleotides are TGTGCCAGTAGTATTCGACTAGCGGGAAGCTACGAGCAGTACTTC. Protein sequence: CASSIRLAGSYEQYF.

The rearrangement links TRBV6-5 to TRBJ2-2; a weak D match, TRBD2 (5 bases). Trimming stripped 0 bases from V and 5 bases from J, with 10 bases between. The germline CDR1 and CDR2 sequences are MNHEY and SVGAGI. The CDR3 covers 15 residues. For the CDR3, the DNA is TGTGCCAGCAGTTACTCCCGGGGTCGGACCGGGGAGCTGTTTTTT. Translating gives CASSYSRGRTGELFF.

The chain couples TRBV7-2 to TRBJ2-5; 14 bases line up with TRBD2. J was trimmed by 1 base and V by 0 bases; bases with no gene match: 4. The CDR3 is 18 amino acids. In germline, CDR1 is SGHTA, CDR2 FQGNSA. The CDR3 DNA reads TGTGCCAGCAGCTTAGCGGCCGGGACTAGCGGGAGCCAAGAGACCCAGTACTTC. This translates into CASSLAAGTSGSQETQYF.

The J gene is TRBJ1-6, the V gene TRBV6-2 or TRBV6-3; tentatively, D is TRBD1 (6 bases). V was cut by 2 bases and J by 9 bases, with 11 bases left in between. In germline, CDR1 is MNHEY, CDR2 SVGEGT. The CDR3 sequence is 14 residues long. For the CDR3, the DNA is TGTGCCAGCAGTTACGGGGGGCAAGGTTCACCCCTCCACTTT. The encoded protein is CASSYGGQGSPLHF.

Remarks on this clonotype: The germline gene is not matched at one end of the junction; a read error may be the cause. J is TRBJ2-7 and V is TRBV2; no reliable D call. Germline-derived CDR1 and CDR2 are SNHLY and FYNNEI. CDR3 length equals 13 residues. The CDR3 DNA sequence: TGTGCCAGTAGTGATGCGCGTTCCTACGAGCAGTACTTC. It is translated as CASSDARSYEQYF.

Ten or more counts support this clonotype. V gene TRBV10-3 combines with J gene TRBJ1-1; D unresolved. Trimming took off 6 bases at V and 0 bases at J, with 14 bases between the two ends. The germline gives CDR1 ENHRY, CDR2 SYGVKD. CDR3 length: 15 amino acids. The CDR3 reads CAIRGTVTLNTEAFF. CDR3 coding DNA: TGTGCCATCAGAGGTACCGTTACACTGAACACTGAAGCTTTCTTT.

This clonotype has a count of ten or more. The gene calls are TRBV6-1 and TRBJ2-4; D is perhaps TRBD2 (5 bases). The CDR3 is 15 residues long. Trimming left V 4 bases short and J 4 bases short, with 14 bases between. From germline, CDR1 is MNHNS and CDR2 SASEGT. The CDR3 spells CASSGRPGSKNIQYF. In DNA form, the CDR3 reads TGTGCCAGCAGTGGGCGACCGGGGTCAAAAAACATTCAGTACTTC.

As concerns this clonotype: Being one base from a much bigger clone, this may be a read error. V is TRBV3-1 and J is TRBJ1-1; D is ambiguous. Germline-derived CDR1 and CDR2 are LGHDT and YNNKEL (reference sequence). This CDR3 comprises 11 residues. As DNA, the CDR3 is TGTGCCGGCAGCCAAACCGAGGGAACTTTCTTT. Protein: CAGSQTEGTFF.

Ten or more counts support this clonotype. The chain has TRBV20-1 and TRBJ2-5, with 7 bases matching TRBD2. The junction had 8 bases not matched to a gene; V was cut back by 5 bases and J by 5 bases. The CDR3 is made up of 13 amino acids. Germline loops: CDR1 DFQATT, CDR2 SNEGSKA (reference sequence). The chain's CDR3 is CSAPSGESETQYF. CDR3 DNA: TGCAGTGCTCCCAGCGGGGAATCGGAGACCCAGTACTTC.

The chain has TRBV18 and TRBJ1-1, with D possibly TRBD1 on 6 matching bases. The germline V gene has CDR1 KGHSH and CDR2 LQKENI. Trimming pared 3 bases from V and 6 bases from J, leaving 23 bases between. The CDR3 spans 17 residues. CDR3 coding DNA: TGTGCCAGCTCACCGCCCCCGACCCTACAGGGACGGGCTGAAGCTTTCTTT. It encodes CASSPPPTLQGRAEAFF.

The table lists this clonotype with a count of one. The CDR3 is CASSARRGTGELFF. CDR3 in DNA: TGTGCCAGTAGTGCGAGAAGGGGCACCGGGGAGCTGTTTTTT. The chain uses TRBV19 and TRBJ2-2, with D possibly being TRBD1 (5 bases). CDR1 LNHDA and CDR2 SQIVND come from the germline V gene (reference sequence). V dropped 5 bases and J dropped 4 bases, with 11 bases sitting between them. The CDR3 runs to 14 residues.

In this sample, this clonotype turned up many times. The chain recombines TRBV29-1 with TRBJ1-2; 9 bases match TRBD1. This CDR3 comprises 13 residues. In germline, CDR1 is SQVTM, CDR2 ANQGSEA. V shed 8 bases and J 4 bases; nucleotides not matched to a gene: 8. The DNA for the CDR3 is TGCAGCTTCAAACAGGGGGCGTCCTATGGCTACACCTTC. Residues: CSFKQGASYGYTF.

This clonotype was detected many times. The CDR3 spells CASSWTSKYEQYF. The CDR3 nucleotides are TGTGCCAGCAGTTGGACTAGCAAGTACGAGCAGTACTTC. This chain connects TRBV28 to TRBJ2-7, with 8 bases fitting TRBD2. The trim removed 4 bases at V and 4 bases at J, leaving 3 bases unmatched. From germline, CDR1 is MDHEN and CDR2 SYDVKM. The CDR3 has 13 residues. Full variable domain (rest looked up from reference TRBV28 and TRBJ2-7): DVKVTQSSRYLVKRTGEKVFLECVQDMDHENMFWYRQDPGLGLRLIYFSYDVKMKEKGDIPEGYSVSREKKERFSLILESASTNQTSMYLCASSWTSKYEQYFGPGTRLTVT.

DNA of the CDR3: TGTGCCAGCAGCTTAGATGGGACTCTCTTCAAAAACATTCAGTACTTC. Translating gives CASSLDGTLFKNIQYF. The chain links TRBV7-8 to TRBJ2-4, with TRBD2 as a possible D gene (6 bases). The germline V and J ends were trimmed by 1 base and 3 bases, with 13 bases remaining between them. The germline CDR1 and CDR2 sequences are SGHVS and FQNEAQ. CDR3 size: 16 residues.

V and J are TRBV28 and TRBJ2-7; 12 nucleotides align to TRBD1. This CDR3 contains 16 residues. Losses at the gene ends were 5 bases for V and 8 bases for J; bases not matched to a gene: 13. Germline V gene lookup returns CDR1 MDHEN and CDR2 SYDVKM. Here the CDR3 reads CASSPPTTGTGGKQYF. For the CDR3, the DNA is TGTGCCAGCAGTCCGCCCACCACCGGGACAGGGGGCAAGCAGTACTTC.

This clonotype was detected many times. This sequence joins TRBV5-1 and TRBJ2-5; TRBD2 agrees at 13 bases. CDR3 length: 16 amino acids. V dropped 0 bases and J dropped 3; count of bases not matched to a gene: 2. Germline CDR1 reads SGHRS; CDR2 reads YFSETQ. This chain's CDR3 is CASSLGTSGSKETQYF. CDR3 sequence (DNA): TGCGCCAGCAGCTTGGGGACTAGCGGGAGTAAAGAGACCCAGTACTTC.

The chain recombines TRBV2 with TRBJ2-7; 7 bases are a match to TRBD1. Trimming at V came to 7 bases and at J to 2 bases, leaving 5 bases not matched to a gene. Per germline, CDR1 SNHLY and CDR2 FYNNEI. The CDR3 runs to 13 residues. Here the CDR3 DNA reads TGTGCCAGCAAGGGGGCAGGAACCTACGAGCAGTACTTC. Translation gives CASKGAGTYEQYF. The full variable domain, its missing parts supplied by reference TRBV2 and TRBJ2-7, is EPEVTQTPSHQVTQMGQEVILRCVPISNHLYFYWYRQILGQKVEFLVSFYNNEISEKSEIFDDQFSVERPDGSNFTLKIRSTKLEDSAMYFCASKGAGTYEQYFGPGTRLTVT.

This clonotype was recorded many times. The chain carries TRBV14 and TRBJ1-1; no clear D gene. CDR3 size: 15 residues. Looked up from germline, CDR1 is SGHDN and CDR2 is FVKESK. V lost 0 bases, J lost 1 base, and 9 bases lay in between. The CDR3 DNA reads TGTGCCAGCAGCCAAGATGGGCTACGGAACACTGAAGCTTTCTTT. Translating gives CASSQDGLRNTEAFF.

Many counts were recorded for this clonotype. This chain uses TRBV19 with TRBJ2-7, with D perhaps matching TRBD2 (5 bases). The germline V gene has CDR1 LNHDA and CDR2 SQIVND (reference sequence). The V gene lost 8 bases and the J gene lost 6 bases, with 17 bases spanning the gap. There are 13 residues in the CDR3. The CDR3 reads CASGPSGKSEQYF. DNA of the CDR3: TGTGCCAGTGGGCCCTCCGGGAAAAGCGAGCAGTACTTC.

This clonotype occurred many times. The J gene is TRBJ2-5, the V gene TRBV7-9; 11 bases are shared with TRBD1. The trim removed 2 bases at V and 9 bases at J, leaving 11 bases unmatched. The CDR3 is 16 residues long. Germline V gene sequence: CDR1 SEHNR, CDR2 FQNEAQ (reference sequence). The CDR3 spells CASSLWGTGGPLPQYF. The CDR3 region has the DNA TGTGCCAGCAGCTTATGGGGGACAGGGGGACCCTTGCCCCAGTACTTC.

This clonotype occurred many times. This chain uses TRBV11-2 with TRBJ2-7, with 8 positions matching TRBD2. The CDR3 has 15 amino acids. Germline loops: CDR1 SGHAT, CDR2 FQNNGV. V trimming: 0 bases; J trimming: 9 bases; junction bases outside the gene matches: 10. The CDR3 region is CASSLDPAGVSSQYF. CDR3 coding DNA: TGTGCCAGCAGCTTAGATCCAGCGGGAGTATCGTCGCAGTACTTC. Drawing the rest from reference TRBV11-2 and TRBJ2-7, the complete variable domain is EAGVAQSPRYKIIEKRQSVAFWCNPISGHATLYWYQQILGQGPKLLIQFQNNGVVDDSQLPKDRFSAERLKGVDSTLKIQPAKLEDSAVYLCASSLDPAGVSSQYFGPGTRLTVT.

This clonotype was observed a handful of times. The V call is TRBV6-1, the J call TRBJ2-7, with TRBD2 identical over 10 bases. V shed 1 base, J shed 2 bases, and the junction held 2 bases outside the gene matches. Per germline, CDR1 MNHNS and CDR2 SASEGT. CDR3 length equals 15 residues. CDR3 sequence: CASSEGTSGPYEQYF. As DNA, the CDR3 is TGTGCCAGCAGTGAAGGGACTAGCGGTCCCTACGAGCAGTACTTC.

The chain joins TRBV19 to TRBJ2-2; the D is unclear. This CDR3 contains 14 residues. Looked up from germline, CDR1 is LNHDA and CDR2 is SQIVND (reference sequence). Trimming shortened V by 6 bases and J by 4 bases, and 12 bases separated the two germline ends. The CDR3 DNA is TGTGCCAGTAGAGGTGGAGTGGTCACCGGGGAGCTGTTTTTT. Protein product: CASRGGVVTGELFF.

This clonotype was found many times. The V and J genes are TRBV11-2 and TRBJ2-5, with D possibly matching TRBD2 (5 bases). Germline V CDR1 and CDR2: SGHAT, FQNNGV. V lost 1 base and J lost 5, with 14 bases in between. This CDR3 has 15 amino acids. DNA of the CDR3: TGTGCCAGCAGCTTAGTTAGCGATTTTTGGGAGACCCAGTACTTC. It translates to CASSLVSDFWETQYF.

This clonotype appeared a few times. This sequence joins TRBV18 and TRBJ2-7, with 9 bases lining up with TRBD1. J gave up 3 bases and V 4 bases, and 4 bases lay outside the gene matches. The CDR3 sequence is 14 residues long. Looked up from germline, CDR1 is KGHSH and CDR2 is LQKENI. The DNA for the CDR3 is TGTGCCAGCTCACGGGGACAGGGATTCTACGAGCAGTACTTC. This encodes CASSRGQGFYEQYF.

Turning to this clonotype: This may arise from a read error, as a much more abundant clone is one base away. The missing conserved phenylalanine or tryptophan at the end of this CDR3 makes a read error likely. This chain links TRBV2 with TRBJ1-2, with D maybe TRBD1 (5 bases). The CDR3 totals 14 residues. Between the trimmed V and J ends, which lost 6 bases and 4 bases, there was a span of 15 bases. The germline V gene has CDR1 SNHLY and CDR2 FYNNEI. The CDR3 loop is CASSQTGTAYGYTL. The CDR3 nucleotides are TGTGCCAGCAGCCAAACCGGGACGGCCTATGGCTACACCCTC.

This clonotype showed up many times. V gene TRBV27 combines with J gene TRBJ2-7; 12 nucleotides align to TRBD2. CDR3 length: 14 amino acids. With V trimmed by 5 bases and J by 7 bases, 6 bases remained unmatched. The germline gives CDR1 MNHEY, CDR2 SMNVEV (reference sequence). The CDR3 loop is CASSPYGLAGEQYF. The CDR3 DNA is TGTGCCAGCAGTCCCTATGGACTAGCGGGGGAGCAGTACTTC.